The text below deals with one T cell receptor (beta chain). This specimen comes from a study of blood T cell repertoires in COVID-19. Study-level background: The United States, Italy and Spain provided the acute and convalescent COVID-19 samples.

Using immunoSEQ multiplex PCR, the repertoire was profiled, and TCRdb retains in-frame clones only, with some absent. The sample lists roughly 310,000 clones; around 89% were seen once. Looked up from germline, CDR1 is KGHSH and CDR2 is LQKENI. CDR3 size: 14 residues. J lost 9 bases, V lost 5 bases, and 8 bases had no gene match. The study recruited people aged roughly 18 to 89 years across under 25 US areas. Grouping used clinical history reported by participants in a survey and questionnaire. The chain is built from TRBV18 and TRBJ2-1, with 9 bases identical to TRBD2. The TCR comes from a woman aged 40 to 55 who had recovered from COVID-19. Material: PBMCs or T cells enriched from blood (not recorded which). CDR3 DNA sequence: TGTGCCAGCTCATCCCGCGGGGGGGCGGGTGAGCAGTTCTTC. Encoded protein: CASSSRGGAGEQFF.